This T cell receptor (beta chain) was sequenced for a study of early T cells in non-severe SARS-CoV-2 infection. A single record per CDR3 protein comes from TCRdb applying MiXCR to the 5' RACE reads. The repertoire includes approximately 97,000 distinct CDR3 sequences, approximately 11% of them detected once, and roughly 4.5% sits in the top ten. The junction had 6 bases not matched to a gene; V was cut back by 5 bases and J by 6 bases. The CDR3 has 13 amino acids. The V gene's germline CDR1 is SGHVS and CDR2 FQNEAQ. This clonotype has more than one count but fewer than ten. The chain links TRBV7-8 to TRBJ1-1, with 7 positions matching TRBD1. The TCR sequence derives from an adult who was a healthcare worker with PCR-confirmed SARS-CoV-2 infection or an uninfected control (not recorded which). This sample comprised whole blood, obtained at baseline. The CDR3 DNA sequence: TGTGCCAGCAGCGTCCAGGGGGTCTCTGAAGCTTTCTTT. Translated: CASSVQGVSEAFF. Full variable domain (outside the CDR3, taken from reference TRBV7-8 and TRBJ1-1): GAGVSQSPRYKVAKRGQDVALRCDPISGHVSLFWYQQALGQGPEFLTYFQNEAQLDKSGLPSDRFFAERPEGSVSTLKIQRTQQEDSAVYLCASSVQGVSEAFFGQGTRLTVV.